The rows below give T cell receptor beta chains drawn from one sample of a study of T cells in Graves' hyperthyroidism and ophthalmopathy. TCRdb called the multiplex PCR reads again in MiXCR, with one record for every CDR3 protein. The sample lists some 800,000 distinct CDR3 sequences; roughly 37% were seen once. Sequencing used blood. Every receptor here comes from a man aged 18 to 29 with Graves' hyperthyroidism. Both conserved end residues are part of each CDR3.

CDR3: CATRSGEDYEQYF
V: TRBV24-1
J: TRBJ2-7

CDR3: CASSVDTGNTIYF
V: TRBV2
J: TRBJ1-3

CDR3: CASSIGRQNYGYTF
V: TRBV5-1
J: TRBJ1-2

CDR3: CASNTNRGLGNTEAFF
V: TRBV2
J: TRBJ1-1

CDR3: CAFPPHRRHTEAFF
V: TRBV19
J: TRBJ1-1

CDR3: CASSYSMRGNEQYF
V: TRBV6-5
J: TRBJ2-7

CDR3: CASSHAGRGTGELFF
V: TRBV7-2
J: TRBJ2-2

CDR3: CASSTGTGANVLTF
V: TRBV2
J: TRBJ2-6

CDR3: CASKFTGELFF
V: TRBV2
J: TRBJ2-2

CDR3: CASSLGLSDRPNTGELFF
V: TRBV7-8
J: TRBJ2-2

CDR3: CASSLDGYSPLHF
V: TRBV12-3/TRBV12-4
J: TRBJ1-6

CDR3: CATSSVEWNTGELFF
V: TRBV15
J: TRBJ2-2

CDR3: CASSQDSTAYEQYF
V: TRBV4-1
J: TRBJ2-7

CDR3: CASSQVPGVNTEAFF
V: TRBV5-1
J: TRBJ1-1

CDR3: CSVLGGTEAFF
V: TRBV20-1
J: TRBJ1-1

CDR3: CASSIRTGYTEAFF
V: TRBV19
J: TRBJ1-1

CDR3: CASSLEAGTAFANTGELFF
V: TRBV7-9
J: TRBJ2-2

CDR3: CASSVGSTNGQYF
V: TRBV9
J: TRBJ2-7

CDR3: CASSLSGPPQHF
V: TRBV7-2
J: TRBJ1-5

CDR3: CASSLTSEFTDTQYF
V: TRBV11-2
J: TRBJ2-3

CDR3: CSARGLAHVAETQYF
V: TRBV20-1
J: TRBJ2-5

CDR3: CASRPQGAGQPQHF
V: TRBV7-2
J: TRBJ1-5

CDR3: CASSPGPEAFF
V: TRBV7-9
J: TRBJ1-1

CDR3: CASSLRRGGNQPQHF
V: TRBV5-8
J: TRBJ1-5

CDR3: CASSWTATGNTIYF
V: TRBV7-9
J: TRBJ1-3

CDR3: CSVVGGGRETQYF
V: TRBV29-1
J: TRBJ2-5

CDR3: CASRQGRRDTEAFF
V: TRBV7-2
J: TRBJ1-1

CDR3: CASREGVPGQPQHF
V: TRBV27
J: TRBJ1-5

CDR3: CASRKLRQGRSGNTIYF
V: TRBV11-2
J: TRBJ1-3

CDR3: CASSPLGGYEQYF
V: TRBV19
J: TRBJ2-7

CDR3: CASITSIETQYF
V: TRBV7-9
J: TRBJ2-5

CDR3: CASSTEFKETQYF
V: TRBV6-5
J: TRBJ2-5

CDR3: CASSTTDGGSEAFF
V: TRBV19
J: TRBJ1-1

CDR3: CSASEGGGDGYTF
V: TRBV20-1
J: TRBJ1-2

CDR3: CASSDGQGSAEAFF
V: TRBV5-1
J: TRBJ1-1

CDR3: CASYRAPYEQYF
V: TRBV2
J: TRBJ2-7

CDR3: CAIGMRGANVLTF
V: TRBV19
J: TRBJ2-6

CDR3: CASSYSYRHEQYF
V: TRBV6-5
J: TRBJ2-7

CDR3: CASTKDLQNTGELFF
V: TRBV19
J: TRBJ2-2

CDR3: CASSDGRENTGELFF
V: TRBV2
J: TRBJ2-2

CDR3: CATSRSGGMGTEAFF
V: TRBV15
J: TRBJ1-1

CDR3: CASSDPVGQGVIKLFF
V: TRBV6-4
J: TRBJ1-4

CDR3: CASSPRQGKTEAFF
V: TRBV9
J: TRBJ1-1

CDR3: CASSSGTADEQYF
V: TRBV2
J: TRBJ2-7

CDR3: CASSLVSGESYEQYF
V: TRBV7-2
J: TRBJ2-7

CDR3: CASSQAPSGKAYEQYF
V: TRBV7-2
J: TRBJ2-7

CDR3: CASSTPGQTDQETQYF
V: TRBV7-2
J: TRBJ2-5

CDR3: CASSPSGGTQYF
V: TRBV7-9
J: TRBJ2-5

CDR3: CATAGVGLAVYEQYF
V: TRBV6-6
J: TRBJ2-7

CDR3: CASSLRDRVAEAFF
V: TRBV9
J: TRBJ1-1

CDR3: CASSVAQGGHEQYF
V: TRBV9
J: TRBJ2-7